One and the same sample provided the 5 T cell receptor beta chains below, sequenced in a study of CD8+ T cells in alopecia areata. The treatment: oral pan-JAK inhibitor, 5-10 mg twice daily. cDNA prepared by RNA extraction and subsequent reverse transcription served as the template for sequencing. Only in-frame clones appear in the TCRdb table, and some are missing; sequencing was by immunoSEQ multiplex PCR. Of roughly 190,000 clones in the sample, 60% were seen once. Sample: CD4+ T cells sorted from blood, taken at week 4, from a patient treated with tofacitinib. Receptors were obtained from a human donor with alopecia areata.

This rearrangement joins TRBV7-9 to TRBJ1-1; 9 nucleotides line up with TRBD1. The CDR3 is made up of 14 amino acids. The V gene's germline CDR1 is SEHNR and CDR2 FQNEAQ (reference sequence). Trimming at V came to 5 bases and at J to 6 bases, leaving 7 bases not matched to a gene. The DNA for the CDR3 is TGTGCCAGCAGCCCTCCGGGACAGGGCCCTGAAGCTTTCTTT. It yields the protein CASSPPGQGPEAFF.

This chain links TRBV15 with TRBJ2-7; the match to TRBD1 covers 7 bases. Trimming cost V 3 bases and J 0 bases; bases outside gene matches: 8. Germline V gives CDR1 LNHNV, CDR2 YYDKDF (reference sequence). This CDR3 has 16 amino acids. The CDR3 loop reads CATSRKLTGSSYEQYF. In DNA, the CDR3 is TGTGCCACCAGCAGGAAATTGACAGGGAGCTCCTACGAGCAGTACTTC.

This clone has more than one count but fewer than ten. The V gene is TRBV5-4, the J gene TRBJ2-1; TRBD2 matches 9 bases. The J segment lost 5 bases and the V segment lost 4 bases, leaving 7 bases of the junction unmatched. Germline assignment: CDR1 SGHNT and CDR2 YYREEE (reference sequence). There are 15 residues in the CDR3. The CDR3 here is CASSPRLAEDNEQFF. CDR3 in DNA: TGTGCCAGCAGCCCACGACTAGCGGAGGACAATGAGCAGTTCTTC. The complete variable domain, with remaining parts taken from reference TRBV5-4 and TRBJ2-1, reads ETGVTQSPTHLIKTRGQQVTLRCSSQSGHNTVSWYQQALGQGPQFIFQYYREEENGRGNFPPRFSGLQFPNYSSELNVNALELDDSALYLCASSPRLAEDNEQFFGPGTRLTVL.

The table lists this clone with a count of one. CDR3 residues: CASSRRLAGGDNEQFF. In DNA form, the CDR3 reads TGTGCCAGCAGCCGCAGACTAGCGGGAGGTGACAATGAGCAGTTCTTC. The rearrangement links TRBV4-2 to TRBJ2-1, with TRBD2 identical over 13 bases. Germline V gene lookup returns CDR1 LGHNA and CDR2 YNFKEQ. The junction had 5 bases not matched to a gene; V was cut back by 4 bases and J by 5 bases. The CDR3 totals 16 residues.

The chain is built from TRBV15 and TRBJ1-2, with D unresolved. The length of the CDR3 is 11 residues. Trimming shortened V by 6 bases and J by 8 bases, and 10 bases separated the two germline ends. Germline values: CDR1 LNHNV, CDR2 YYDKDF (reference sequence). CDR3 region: CATSLGSGYTF. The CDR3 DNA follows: TGTGCCACCAGTTTGGGTTCGGGCTACACCTTC.